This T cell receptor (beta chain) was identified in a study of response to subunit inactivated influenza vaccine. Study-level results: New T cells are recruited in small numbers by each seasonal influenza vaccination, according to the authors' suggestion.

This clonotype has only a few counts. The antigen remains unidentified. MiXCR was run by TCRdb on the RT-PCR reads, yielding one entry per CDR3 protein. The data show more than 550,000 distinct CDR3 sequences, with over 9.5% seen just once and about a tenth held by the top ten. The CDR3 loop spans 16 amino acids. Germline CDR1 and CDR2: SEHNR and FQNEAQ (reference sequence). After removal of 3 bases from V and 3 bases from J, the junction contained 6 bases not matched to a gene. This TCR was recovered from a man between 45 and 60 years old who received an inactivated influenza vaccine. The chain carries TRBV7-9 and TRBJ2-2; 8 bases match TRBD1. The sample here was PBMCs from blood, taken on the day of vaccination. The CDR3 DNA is TGTGCCAGCAGCTTCGAGGACAGGGAGGACACCGGGGAGCTGTTTTTT. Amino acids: CASSFEDREDTGELFF.